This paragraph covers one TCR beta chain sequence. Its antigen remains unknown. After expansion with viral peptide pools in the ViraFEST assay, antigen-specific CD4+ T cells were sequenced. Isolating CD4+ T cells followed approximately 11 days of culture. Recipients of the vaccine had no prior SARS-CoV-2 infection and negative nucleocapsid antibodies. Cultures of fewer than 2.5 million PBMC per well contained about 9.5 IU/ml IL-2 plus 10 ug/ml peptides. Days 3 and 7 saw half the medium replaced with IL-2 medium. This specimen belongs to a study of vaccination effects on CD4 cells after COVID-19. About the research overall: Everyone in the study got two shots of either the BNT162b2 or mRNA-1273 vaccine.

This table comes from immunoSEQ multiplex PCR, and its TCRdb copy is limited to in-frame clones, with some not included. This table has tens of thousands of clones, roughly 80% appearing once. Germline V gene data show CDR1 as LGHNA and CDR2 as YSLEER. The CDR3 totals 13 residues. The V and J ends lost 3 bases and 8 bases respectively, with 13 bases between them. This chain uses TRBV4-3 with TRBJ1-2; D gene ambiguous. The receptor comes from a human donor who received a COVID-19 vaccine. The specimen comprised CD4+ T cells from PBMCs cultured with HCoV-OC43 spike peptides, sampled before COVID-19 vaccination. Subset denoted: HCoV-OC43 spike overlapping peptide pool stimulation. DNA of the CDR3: TGCGCCAGCAGCCACGAAGAAGGTGACGGCTACACCTTC. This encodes CASSHEEGDGYTF.